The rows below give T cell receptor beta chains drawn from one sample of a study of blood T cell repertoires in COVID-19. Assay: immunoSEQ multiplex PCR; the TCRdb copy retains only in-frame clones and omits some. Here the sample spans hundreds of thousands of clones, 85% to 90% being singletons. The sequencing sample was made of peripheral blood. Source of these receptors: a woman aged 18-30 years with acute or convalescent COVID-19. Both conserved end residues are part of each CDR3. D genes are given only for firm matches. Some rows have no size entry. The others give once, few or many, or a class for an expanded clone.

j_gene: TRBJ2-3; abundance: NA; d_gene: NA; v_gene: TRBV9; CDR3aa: CASSTTGSTDTQYF; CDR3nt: TGTGCCAGCAGCACCACAGGGAGCACAGATACGCAGTATTTT
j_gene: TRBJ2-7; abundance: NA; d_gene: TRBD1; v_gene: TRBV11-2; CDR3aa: CASSSDRGEQYF; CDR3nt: TGTGCCAGCAGCTCGGACAGGGGCGAGCAGTACTTC
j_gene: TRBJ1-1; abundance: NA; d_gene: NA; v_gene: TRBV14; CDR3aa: CASSHVGGTEAFF; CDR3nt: TGTGCCAGCAGCCATGTCGGGGGCACTGAAGCTTTCTTT
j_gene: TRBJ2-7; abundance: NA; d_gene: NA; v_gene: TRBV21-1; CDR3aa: CASSPYETPTGEQYF; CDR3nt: TGTGCCAGCAGTCCCTATGAGACACCTACGGGAGAGCAGTACTTC
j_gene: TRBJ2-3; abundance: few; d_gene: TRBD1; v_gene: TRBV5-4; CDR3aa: CASSSPGQGATDTQYF; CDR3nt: TGTGCCAGCAGCTCCCCGGGACAGGGTGCCACAGATACGCAGTATTTT
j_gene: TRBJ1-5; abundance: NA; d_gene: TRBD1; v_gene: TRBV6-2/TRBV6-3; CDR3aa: CASSLGGQGGQPQHF; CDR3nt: TGTGCCAGCAGTCTCGGGGGACAGGGCGGACAGCCCCAGCATTTT
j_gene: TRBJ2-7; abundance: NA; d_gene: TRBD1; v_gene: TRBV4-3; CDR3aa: CASSQLQGSYEQYF; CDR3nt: TGCGCCAGCAGCCAGTTACAGGGGAGCTACGAGCAGTACTTC
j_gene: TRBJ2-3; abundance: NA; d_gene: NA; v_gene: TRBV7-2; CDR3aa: CASSLLGGGTDTQYF; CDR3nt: TGTGCCAGCAGCTTACTCGGGGGAGGCACAGATACGCAGTATTTT
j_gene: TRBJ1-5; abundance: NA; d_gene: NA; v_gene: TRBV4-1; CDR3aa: CASSQEGGQPQHF; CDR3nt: TGCGCCAGCAGCCAAGAGGGAGGACAGCCCCAGCATTTT
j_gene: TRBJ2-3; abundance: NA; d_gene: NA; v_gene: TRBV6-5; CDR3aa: CASSYSRPGHTDTQYF; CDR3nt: TGTGCCAGCAGTTACTCGAGACCAGGACACACAGATACGCAGTATTTT
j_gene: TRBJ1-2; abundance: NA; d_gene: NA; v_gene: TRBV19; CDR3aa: CASSIVGQLLLYTF; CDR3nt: TGTGCCAGTAGTATCGTTGGGCAGCTCCTTCTCTACACCTTC
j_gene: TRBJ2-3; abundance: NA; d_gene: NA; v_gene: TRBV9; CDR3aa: CASSVGGAGGRSTDTQYF; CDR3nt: TGTGCCAGCAGCGTAGGTGGGGCTGGTGGCAGATCCACAGATACGCAGTATTTT
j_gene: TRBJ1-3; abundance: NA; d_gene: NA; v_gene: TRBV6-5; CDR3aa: CASRQSSGNTIYF; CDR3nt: TGTGCCAGCAGACAGTCCTCTGGAAACACCATATATTTT
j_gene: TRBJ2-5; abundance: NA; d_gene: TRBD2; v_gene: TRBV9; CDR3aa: CASSVRGLIQETQYF; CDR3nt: TGTGCCAGCAGCGTACGGGGACTAATCCAAGAGACCCAGTACTTC
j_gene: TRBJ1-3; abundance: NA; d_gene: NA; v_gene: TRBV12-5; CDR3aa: CASGRGDSGNTIYF; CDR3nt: TGTGCTAGTGGCCGGGGGGATTCCGGAAACACCATATATTTT
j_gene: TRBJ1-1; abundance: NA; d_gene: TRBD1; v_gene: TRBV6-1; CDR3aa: CASIYRGYTEAFF; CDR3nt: TGTGCCAGCATCTACAGGGGTTATACTGAAGCTTTCTTT
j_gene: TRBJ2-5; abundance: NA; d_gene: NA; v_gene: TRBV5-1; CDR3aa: CASSLWAAPQETQYF; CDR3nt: TGCGCCAGCAGCTTGTGGGCAGCCCCTCAAGAGACCCAGTACTTC
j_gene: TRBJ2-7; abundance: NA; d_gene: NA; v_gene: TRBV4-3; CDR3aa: CASSRGVTYEQYF; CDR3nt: TGCGCCAGCAGCCGCGGCGTTACCTACGAGCAGTACTTC
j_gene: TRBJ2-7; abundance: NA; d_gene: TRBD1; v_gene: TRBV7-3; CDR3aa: CASSPGQESYEQYF; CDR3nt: TGTGCCAGCAGCCCGGGACAGGAATCCTACGAGCAGTACTTC
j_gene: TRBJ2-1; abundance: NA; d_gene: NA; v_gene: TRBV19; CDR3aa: CASSIGRQEQFF; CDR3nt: TGTGCCAGTAGTATCGGAAGACAGGAGCAGTTCTTC
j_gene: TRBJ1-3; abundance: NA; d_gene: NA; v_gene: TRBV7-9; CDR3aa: CASSPWTDSGNTIYF; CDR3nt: TGTGCCAGCAGCCCGTGGACAGACTCTGGAAACACCATATATTTT
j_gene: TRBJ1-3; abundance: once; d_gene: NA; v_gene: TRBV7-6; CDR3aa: CASSLDAGYRNTIYF; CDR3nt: TGTGCCAGCAGCTTAGACGCAGGGTATAGAAACACCATATATTTT
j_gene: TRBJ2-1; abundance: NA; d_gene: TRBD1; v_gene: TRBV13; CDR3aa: CASSLEGQEYNEQFF; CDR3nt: TGTGCCAGCAGCTTAGAGGGACAGGAGTACAATGAGCAGTTCTTC
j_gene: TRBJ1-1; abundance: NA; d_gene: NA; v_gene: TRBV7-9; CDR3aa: CASLSSGNTEAFF; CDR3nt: TGTGCCAGCCTAAGTTCAGGTAACACTGAAGCTTTCTTT
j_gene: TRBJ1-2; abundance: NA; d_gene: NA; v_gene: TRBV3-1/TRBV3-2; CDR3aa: CASSQDRPGGGYGYTF; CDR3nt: TGTGCCAGCAGCCAAGATCGGCCTGGAGGTGGCTATGGCTACACCTTC